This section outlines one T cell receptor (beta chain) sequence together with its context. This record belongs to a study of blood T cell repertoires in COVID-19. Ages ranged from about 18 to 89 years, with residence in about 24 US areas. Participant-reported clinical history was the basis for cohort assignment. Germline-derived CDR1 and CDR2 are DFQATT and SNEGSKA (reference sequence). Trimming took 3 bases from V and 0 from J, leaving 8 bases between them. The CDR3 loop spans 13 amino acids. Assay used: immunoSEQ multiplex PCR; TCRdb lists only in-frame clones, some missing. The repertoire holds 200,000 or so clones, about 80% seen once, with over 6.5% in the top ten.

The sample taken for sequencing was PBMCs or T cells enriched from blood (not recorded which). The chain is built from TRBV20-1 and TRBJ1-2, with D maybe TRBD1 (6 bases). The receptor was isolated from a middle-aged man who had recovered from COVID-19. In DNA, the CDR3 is TGCAGTGCTAGTGACAGGACTAACTATGGCTACACCTTC. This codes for CSASDRTNYGYTF.